What follows are 30 T cell receptor beta chains derived from one specimen sequenced in a study of blood T cell repertoires in COVID-19. The assay was immunoSEQ multiplex PCR, and TCRdb's table has in-frame clones only and misses some. The sample has about 140,000 clones; just over 85% are singletons. Sequencing was done on a sample of peripheral blood. The receptors were gathered from a woman aged 55-70 years with acute or convalescent COVID-19.

This chain joins TRBV5-4 and TRBJ1-1; the match to TRBD1 covers 8 bases. From germline, CDR1 is SGHNT and CDR2 YYREEE (reference sequence). This CDR3 is 12 amino acids long. V trimming: 5 bases; J trimming: 5 bases; junction bases outside the gene matches: 2. The CDR3 region has the DNA TGTGCCAGCAGGAACAGGGGGACTGAAGCTTTCTTT. It translates to CASRNRGTEAFF.

The chain is built from TRBV9 and TRBJ1-4, with D maybe TRBD1 (5 bases). Trimming removed 0 bases from V and 1 base from J, with 10 bases in between. This CDR3 is built from 16 residues. CDR1 is SGDLS, CDR2 YYNGEE, per germline. This CDR3 reads CASSVGGRGTNEKLFF. The CDR3 DNA is TGTGCCAGCAGCGTAGGGGGTAGGGGAACTAATGAAAAACTGTTTTTT.

V usage is TRBV7-3 and J usage is TRBJ2-3; D perhaps matches TRBD1 (6 bases). In germline, CDR1 is SGHTA, CDR2 FQGTGA. This CDR3 is built from 16 residues. V was shortened by 6 bases and J by 4 bases, with 20 bases between the two germline ends. The CDR3: CASSRITGPQPDTQYF. CDR3 nucleotides: TGTGCCAGCAGTCGAATTACAGGGCCTCAACCAGATACGCAGTATTTT.

This clone was counted ten times or more. The chain is built from TRBV30 and TRBJ1-3; the match to TRBD1 covers 12 bases. Germline V gives CDR1 GTSNPN, CDR2 SVGIG (reference sequence). After removal of 8 bases from V and 4 bases from J, the junction contained 9 bases not matched to a gene. The CDR3 spans 15 residues. CDR3 region: CAIARDRGPGNTIYF. The CDR3 DNA is TGTGCCATCGCCCGGGACAGGGGGCCCGGAAACACCATATATTTT.

V is TRBV7-2 and J is TRBJ1-3; D might be TRBD1 (6 bases). Germline CDR1 is SGHTA and CDR2 is FQGNSA. This CDR3 spans 14 amino acids. The V and J ends lost 3 bases and 2 bases respectively, with 8 bases between them. This CDR3 reads CASSFKGAGNTIYF. In DNA form, the CDR3 reads TGTGCCAGCAGCTTCAAGGGGGCTGGAAACACCATATATTTT.

The chain joins TRBV5-4 to TRBJ1-3, with TRBD1 matching over 8 bases. J gave up 6 bases and V 1 base, and 3 bases lay outside the gene matches. The length of the CDR3 is 14 residues. Germline V CDR1 and CDR2: SGHNT, YYREEE (reference sequence). In nucleotides, the CDR3 is TGTGCCAGCAGCTTGCAGGGGGCAGTAAACACCATATATTTT. As protein: CASSLQGAVNTIYF.

The CDR3 coding sequence is TGTGCCAGCAGCTTACAGGGGACCTACGAGCAGTACTTC. Translated: CASSLQGTYEQYF. The V and J genes are TRBV5-4 and TRBJ2-7, with TRBD1 identical over 7 bases. J was trimmed by 2 bases and V by 2 bases; bases with no gene match: 1. The CDR3 loop spans 13 amino acids. Germline CDR1 SGHNT, CDR2 YYREEE (reference sequence).

The J gene is TRBJ2-7, the V gene TRBV4-2; a possible D gene is TRBD2 (6 bases). Trimming removed 2 bases at V and 0 bases at J, with 14 bases between. From germline, CDR1 is LGHNA and CDR2 YNFKEQ. This CDR3 has 16 residues. This CDR3 reads CASSQIGGRRSYEQYF. The CDR3 DNA is TGTGCCAGCAGCCAAATCGGAGGGAGGCGCTCCTACGAGCAGTACTTC.

The chain carries TRBV19 and TRBJ1-5, with 8 bases that match TRBD1. Germline V lookup: CDR1 LNHDA, CDR2 SQIVND (reference sequence). Trimming cost V 10 bases and J 3 bases; bases outside gene matches: 5. The CDR3 consists of 13 residues. The CDR3 DNA reads as TGTGCCACCGGACAGGGCTTCAATCAGCCCCAGCATTTT. It encodes CATGQGFNQPQHF. Full variable domain (outside the CDR3, taken from reference TRBV19 and TRBJ1-5): DGGITQSPKYLFRKEGQNVTLSCEQNLNHDAMYWYRQDPGQGLRLIYYSQIVNDFQKGDIAEGYSVSREKKESFPLTVTSAQKNPTAFYLCATGQGFNQPQHFGDGTRLSIL.

The chain is built from TRBV19 and TRBJ1-3; weak D call: TRBD1 (5 bases). V was trimmed by 9 bases and J by 0 bases, leaving 15 bases between them. The germline CDR1 and CDR2 sequences are LNHDA and SQIVND (reference sequence). The CDR3 is 15 residues long. The DNA of the CDR3 is TGTGCCAGCTCGCATACAGGAACCTCTGGAAACACCATATATTTT. Its translation: CASSHTGTSGNTIYF.

This chain connects TRBV5-5 to TRBJ1-5, with TRBD1 matching over 10 bases. The V segment lost 4 bases and the J segment 5 bases; nucleotides outside the gene matches: 9. The CDR3 covers 16 residues. Germline V gene data show CDR1 as SGHKS and CDR2 as YYEKEE (reference sequence). The CDR3 DNA reads as TGTGCCAGCAGCGTGTCGACAGGGGGCGCGGATCAGCCCCAGCATTTT. As protein: CASSVSTGGADQPQHF.

The chain carries TRBV29-1 and TRBJ1-2, with 7 bases lining up with TRBD1. Germline CDR1 is SQVTM and CDR2 is ANQGSEA. Trimming removed 2 bases from V and 8 bases from J; junction bases left unmatched: 11. There are 14 residues in the CDR3. This CDR3 reads CSVEPQGRGEGYTF. CDR3 in DNA: TGCAGCGTTGAACCTCAGGGCAGGGGGGAGGGCTACACCTTC.

The chain carries TRBV19 and TRBJ1-1; D call uncertain. Germline V gene data show CDR1 as LNHDA and CDR2 as SQIVND (reference sequence). Trimming removed 5 bases from V and 4 bases from J, with 14 bases in between. The CDR3 runs 14 residues. The CDR3: CASSFLKRGTEAFF. Here the CDR3 DNA reads TGTGCCAGTAGTTTTTTAAAGAGAGGCACTGAAGCTTTCTTT. The full variable domain, with the rest looked up from reference TRBV19 and TRBJ1-1, is DGGITQSPKYLFRKEGQNVTLSCEQNLNHDAMYWYRQDPGQGLRLIYYSQIVNDFQKGDIAEGYSVSREKKESFPLTVTSAQKNPTAFYLCASSFLKRGTEAFFGQGTRLTVV.

The chain has TRBV25-1 and TRBJ2-4; 11 bases line up with TRBD2. The germline V gene encodes CDR1 MGHDK and CDR2 SYGVNS. V dropped 7 bases and J dropped 0; count of bases not matched to a gene: 11. CDR3 length: 18 amino acids. CDR3 nucleotides: TGTGCCAGCACCTCCAGGACTAGCGGGCCGGCAGCCAAAAACATTCAGTACTTC. Amino acids: CASTSRTSGPAAKNIQYF.

V usage is TRBV6-6 and J usage is TRBJ1-5; D not resolved. This CDR3 is 14 amino acids long. Per germline, CDR1 MNHNY and CDR2 SVGAGI (reference sequence). Trimming cost V 0 bases and J 1 base, with 4 bases left between them. CDR3: CASSYSGSNQPQHF. CDR3 sequence (DNA): TGTGCCAGCAGTTACTCCGGGAGCAATCAGCCCCAGCATTTT.

Details on this clone: The sample holds other DNA sequences that translate to the same CDR3. The chain couples TRBV7-2 to TRBJ2-1, with TRBD2 matching 8 bases. V dropped 0 bases and J dropped 0; count of bases not matched to a gene: 1. This CDR3 contains 16 residues. Germline loops: CDR1 SGHTA, CDR2 FQGNSA. CDR3 coding DNA: TGTGCCAGCAGCTTAGCGGCGGGGGGCTCCTACAATGAGCAGTTCTTC. Translated: CASSLAAGGSYNEQFF.

V usage is TRBV5-1 and J usage is TRBJ2-3; no clear D. There are 13 residues in the CDR3. Germline V lookup: CDR1 SGHRS, CDR2 YFSETQ. V lost 0 bases to trimming and J lost 4 bases, with 6 bases between them. CDR3 sequence (DNA): TGCGCCAGCAGCTTGGCAAGCCCAGATACGCAGTATTTT. Residues: CASSLASPDTQYF. Based on the CDR3 plus reference TRBV5-1 and TRBJ2-3, the full variable domain is KAGVTQTPRYLIKTRGQQVTLSCSPISGHRSVSWYQQTPGQGLQFLFEYFSETQRNKGNFPGRFSGRQFSNSRSEMNVSTLELGDSALYLCASSLASPDTQYFGPGTRLTVL.

This sequence joins TRBV6-5 and TRBJ2-7; maybe TRBD1 (6 bases). CDR1 and CDR2 from the germline V gene are MNHEY and SVGAGI. With 8 bases removed from V and 11 bases from J, the gap between germline ends came to 19 bases. CDR3 size: 12 residues. The CDR3 DNA reads TGTGCCAGCGCTTCCACCCGGGACACCGAGTACTTC. Translating gives CASASTRDTEYF.

V usage is TRBV5-4 and J usage is TRBJ2-5, with a weak D call TRBD1 (6 bases). Trimming took off 0 bases at V and 7 bases at J, with 16 bases between the two ends. Per the germline V gene, CDR1 is SGHNT and CDR2 is YYREEE (reference sequence). CDR3 length equals 15 residues. DNA for the CDR3: TGTGCCAGCAGCTTGGACAGGGCATCCCCCGGGACCCAGTACTTC. This gives the protein CASSLDRASPGTQYF. The full variable domain, its missing parts supplied by reference TRBV5-4 and TRBJ2-5, is ETGVTQSPTHLIKTRGQQVTLRCSSQSGHNTVSWYQQALGQGPQFIFQYYREEENGRGNFPPRFSGLQFPNYSSELNVNALELDDSALYLCASSLDRASPGTQYFGPGTRLLVL.

The chain links TRBV19 to TRBJ1-4; D remains ambiguous. The CDR3 is 14 residues long. Germline V lookup: CDR1 LNHDA, CDR2 SQIVND (reference sequence). Trimming took 4 bases from V and 0 from J, leaving 6 bases between them. CDR3 DNA sequence: TGTGCCAGTAGTAGCGGGACAACTAATGAAAAACTGTTTTTT. Protein product: CASSSGTTNEKLFF.

The genes are TRBV10-3 and TRBJ1-2, with 7 bases that match TRBD1. J was trimmed by 1 base and V by 6 bases; bases with no gene match: 11. Per germline, CDR1 ENHRY and CDR2 SYGVKD. This CDR3 contains 16 residues. CDR3 loop: CAISKGTADINYGYTF. In DNA, the CDR3 is TGTGCCATCAGCAAAGGGACAGCCGATATTAACTATGGCTACACCTTC.

This chain uses TRBV11-3 with TRBJ1-1; D remains unclear. Trimming pared 2 bases from V and 4 bases from J, leaving 8 bases between. The CDR3 covers 13 residues. The V gene's germline CDR1 is SGHNT and CDR2 YENEEA. CDR3 sequence (DNA): TGTGCCAGCAGCTTAAGGGCGGGCACTGAAGCTTTCTTT. The encoded protein is CASSLRAGTEAFF.

The chain is built from TRBV5-1 and TRBJ1-1, with 7 positions matching TRBD1. Germline CDR1 is SGHRS and CDR2 is YFSETQ. The junction had 4 bases not matched to a gene; V was cut back by 1 base and J by 1 base. This CDR3 spans 15 amino acids. CDR3 nucleotides: TGCGCCAGCAGCTTGCGACAGGGACAGAACACTGAAGCTTTCTTT. Translation: CASSLRQGQNTEAFF.

The V and J genes are TRBV4-1 and TRBJ1-3, with a tentative D call TRBD1 (6 bases). V shed 5 bases and J shed 3 bases, with 8 bases lying between them. CDR3 size: 13 residues. Germline CDR1 reads MGHRA; CDR2 reads YSYEKL. In DNA, the CDR3 is TGCGCCAGCAGCTCGGACAGTGGAAACACCATATATTTT. This encodes CASSSDSGNTIYF.

V is TRBV9 and J is TRBJ2-2; maybe TRBD2 (6 bases). Germline V CDR1 and CDR2: SGDLS, YYNGEE. The CDR3 totals 15 residues. Trimming left V 0 bases short and J 3 bases short, with 9 bases between. CDR3 bases: TGTGCCAGCAGCGTAGAAGGAGGGCACACCGGGGAGCTGTTTTTT. It is translated as CASSVEGGHTGELFF.

The rearrangement uses TRBV29-1 and TRBJ1-5, with D unclear. Trimming removed 3 bases at V and 0 bases at J, with 9 bases between. The V gene's germline CDR1 is SQVTM and CDR2 ANQGSEA. This CDR3 contains 14 residues. The CDR3 sequence is CSVDDGNSNQPQHF. For the CDR3, the DNA is TGCAGCGTTGACGACGGGAATAGCAATCAGCCCCAGCATTTT.

The J gene is TRBJ2-5, the V gene TRBV3-1 (or the pseudogene TRBV3-2), with D maybe TRBD1 (5 bases). Per the germline V gene, CDR1 is LGHDT and CDR2 is YNNKEL (reference sequence). The CDR3 loop spans 17 amino acids. The V end lost 0 bases, the J end lost 1 base, and 15 bases lay between the germline ends. CDR3 sequence reads: CASSQDGAVVGQETQYF. The CDR3 region has the DNA TGTGCCAGCAGCCAAGATGGGGCAGTTGTAGGCCAAGAGACCCAGTACTTC.

This clone was detected only once. The CDR3 nucleotides are TGTGCCACCAGTGATCCGGGACAGGGCGGAGGTCTTGGCTACACCTTC. This encodes CATSDPGQGGGLGYTF. The chain is built from TRBV24-1 and TRBJ1-2, with TRBD1 matching 9 bases. The CDR3 has 16 residues. Germline V CDR1 and CDR2: KGHDR, SFDVKD. J was trimmed by 7 bases and V by 3 bases; bases with no gene match: 11.

This clone was seen only once. This sequence joins TRBV7-2 and TRBJ1-2; TRBD1 agrees at 10 bases. V was clipped by 3 bases and J by 1 base; unmatched bases: 2. This CDR3 is 15 amino acids long. CDR1 and CDR2 from the germline V gene are SGHTA and FQGNSA. This CDR3 reads CASSFGQGGNYGYTF. The CDR3 DNA sequence: TGTGCCAGCAGCTTCGGACAGGGGGGTAACTATGGCTACACCTTC.

The rearrangement links TRBV11-3 to TRBJ2-6; 7 positions match TRBD2. Unmatched junction bases numbered 7, after V lost 8 bases and J lost 0 bases. This CDR3 region has 16 residues. Germline lookup yields CDR1 SGHNT and CDR2 YENEEA. As DNA, the CDR3 is TGTGCCAGCTCGGGGGGAGGGGTCTCTGGGGCCAACGTCCTGACTTTC. Its protein product is CASSGGGVSGANVLTF.